Listed below are T cell receptor beta chains from one sample, sequenced in a study of T cells in Graves' hyperthyroidism and ophthalmopathy. MiXCR, applied by TCRdb to the multiplex PCR reads, yields one record per CDR3 protein. The repertoire consists of fewer than 450,000 distinct CDR3 sequences, with roughly 15% occurring once and the leading ten covering roughly a fifth. Specimen: blood. The source of these receptors is a woman aged 55-70 years with Graves' ophthalmopathy. Both conserved end residues are part of each CDR3. A D gene is named only where the DNA matches it firmly. Rows give clone size only sometimes, using once, few, many, or a class for an expanded clone.

-,TRBV7-2,TRBD2,TRBJ2-1,CASSLGGTSGRANEQFF,TGTGCCAGCAGCTTAGGTGGGACTAGCGGGAGGGCTAATGAGCAGTTCTTC
many,TRBV30,-,TRBJ2-1,CAWSVPRTGYNEQFF,TGTGCCTGGAGTGTACCGAGGACTGGCTACAATGAGCAGTTCTTC
many,TRBV10-3,TRBD2,TRBJ2-7,CAITGLAGVGEQYF,TGTGCCATCACCGGACTAGCGGGAGTTGGCGAGCAGTACTTC
many,TRBV10-1,-,TRBJ2-5,CASSATRDWQETQYF,TGCGCCAGCAGTGCCACACGAGACTGGCAGGAGACCCAGTACTTC
many,TRBV28,-,TRBJ2-7,CASSQGWEQYF,TGTGCCAGCAGTCAGGGATGGGAGCAGTACTTC
-,TRBV28,-,TRBJ2-5,CASSSILSRDSNQETQYF,TGTGCCAGCAGTTCAATCCTCTCCCGTGACAGTAACCAAGAGACCCAGTACTTC
-,TRBV9,TRBD2,TRBJ2-7,CASSVLPSGSYLGLYF,TGTGCCAGCAGCGTGCTGCCTAGCGGGAGCTACTTAGGGCTCTACTTC
many,TRBV4-1,-,TRBJ2-1,CASSRHAPGVSSYNEQFF,TGCGCCAGCAGCCGCCACGCGCCCGGGGTTAGCTCCTACAATGAGCAGTTCTTC
-,TRBV29-1,TRBD1,TRBJ2-1,CSVRDRASYNEQFF,TGCAGCGTTCGGGACAGGGCCTCCTACAATGAGCAGTTCTTC
-,TRBV5-5,-,TRBJ2-1,CASSLVTGTGAYEQFF,TGTGCCAGCAGCTTGGTCACTGGGACGGGGGCCTACGAGCAGTTCTTC
-,TRBV29-1,-,TRBJ2-5,CSVEGLGTETQYF,TGCAGCGTTGAGGGACTGGGCACCGAGACCCAGTACTTC
many,TRBV18,-,TRBJ2-7,CASSPRQDSSYEQYF,TGTGCCAGCTCACCCAGACAGGACAGCTCCTACGAGCAGTACTTC
many,TRBV6-2/TRBV6-3,-,TRBJ2-5,CASSTEGGGWETQYF,TGTGCCAGCAGTACCGAGGGGGGAGGTTGGGAGACCCAGTACTTC
few,TRBV7-6,-,TRBJ2-2,CASRGDPNTGELFF,TGTGCCAGCCGCGGGGACCCGAACACCGGGGAGCTGTTTTTT
many,TRBV5-1,TRBD2,TRBJ2-2,CASSTGLAANTGELFF,TGCGCCAGCAGCACGGGACTAGCGGCGAACACCGGGGAGCTGTTTTTT
many,TRBV2,-,TRBJ2-7,CASSEGLTTYEQYF,TGTGCCAGCAGTGAGGGGTTAACTACCTACGAGCAGTACTTC
many,TRBV7-9,-,TRBJ2-5,CASSHSRRIETQYF,TGTGCCAGCAGCCATTCTCGGCGGATAGAGACCCAGTACTTC
many,TRBV5-1,-,TRBJ1-4,CASSLRTSSGEKLFF,TGCGCCAGCAGCTTGAGAACGTCCTCGGGGGAAAAACTGTTTTTT
many,TRBV2,TRBD1,TRBJ1-4,CASSDRGQINEKLFF,TGTGCCAGCAGCGACAGGGGACAGATTAATGAAAAACTGTTTTTT
many,TRBV6-2/TRBV6-3,TRBD2,TRBJ2-5,CASSYSSGRPTTQETQYF,TGTGCCAGCAGTTACTCCAGCGGGAGACCCACCACCCAAGAGACCCAGTACTTC
many,TRBV11-2,TRBD2,TRBJ2-7,CASSWGGEQYF,TGTGCCAGCAGCTGGGGGGGCGAGCAGTACTTC
many,TRBV20-1,-,TRBJ2-3,CSASSWPSTDTQYF,TGCAGTGCTTCTAGCTGGCCCAGCACAGATACGCAGTATTTT
many,TRBV18,-,TRBJ2-6,CASSPIVAGSGANVLTF,TGTGCCAGCTCACCAATCGTCGCTGGCTCTGGGGCCAACGTCCTGACTTTC
-,TRBV25-1,TRBD2,TRBJ2-5,CASSESGLAGAREKETQYF,TGTGCCAGCAGTGAATCAGGTCTAGCGGGAGCCAGGGAGAAAGAGACCCAGTACTTC
-,TRBV30,TRBD1,TRBJ1-2,CAWSKKQGAWGYTF,TGTGCCTGGAGTAAAAAACAGGGGGCGTGGGGCTACACCTTC
few,TRBV9,TRBD1,TRBJ1-1,CASSPGTGSGTEAFF,TGTGCCAGCAGCCCCGGGACAGGGTCGGGCACTGAAGCTTTCTTT
-,TRBV20-1,TRBD2,TRBJ2-5,CSARGLAGAETQYF,TGCAGTGCTCGCGGACTAGCGGGAGCAGAGACCCAGTACTTC
many,TRBV5-1,-,TRBJ2-3,CASSHGGGTADTQYF,TGCGCCAGCAGCCATGGTGGAGGGACGGCAGATACGCAGTATTTT
few,TRBV10-2,-,TRBJ1-4,CASSGGTTNEKLFF,TGCGCCAGCAGTGGAGGTACAACTAATGAAAAACTGTTTTTT
-,TRBV27,TRBD2,TRBJ2-1,CASSLSSSGIVEQFF,TGTGCCAGCAGTTTATCCTCTAGCGGGATAGTTGAGCAGTTCTTC